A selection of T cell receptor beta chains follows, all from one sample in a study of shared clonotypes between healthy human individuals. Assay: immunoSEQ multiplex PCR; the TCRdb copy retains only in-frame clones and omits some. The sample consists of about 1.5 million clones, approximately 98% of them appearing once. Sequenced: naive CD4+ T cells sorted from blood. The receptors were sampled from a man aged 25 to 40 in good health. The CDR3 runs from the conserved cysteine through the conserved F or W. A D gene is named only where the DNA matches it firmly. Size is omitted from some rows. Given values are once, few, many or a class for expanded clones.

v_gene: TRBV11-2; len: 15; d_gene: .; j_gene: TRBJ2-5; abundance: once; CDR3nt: TGTGCCAGCAGCTTACAGCCGGGACTCCAAGAGACCCAGTACTTC; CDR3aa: CASSLQPGLQETQYF
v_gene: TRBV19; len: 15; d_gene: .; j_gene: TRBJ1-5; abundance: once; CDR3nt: TGTGCCAGTAGTATATCGGTACAGACCAATCAGCCCCAGCATTTT; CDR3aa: CASSISVQTNQPQHF
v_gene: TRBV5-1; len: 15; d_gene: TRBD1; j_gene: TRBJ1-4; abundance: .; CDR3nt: TGCGCCAGCAGCTGGAGACAGGGGACTAATGAAAAACTGTTTTTT; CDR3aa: CASSWRQGTNEKLFF
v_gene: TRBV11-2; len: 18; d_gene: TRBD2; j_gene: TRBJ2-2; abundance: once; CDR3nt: TGTGCCAGCAGCACCCGGACTAGCGGACTTCAAGGCACCGGGGAGCTGTTTTTT; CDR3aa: CASSTRTSGLQGTGELFF
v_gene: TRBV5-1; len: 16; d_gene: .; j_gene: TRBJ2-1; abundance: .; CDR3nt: TGCGCCAGCAGCTTGGGGGCGGGACCTTCCTACAATGAGCAGTTCTTC; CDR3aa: CASSLGAGPSYNEQFF
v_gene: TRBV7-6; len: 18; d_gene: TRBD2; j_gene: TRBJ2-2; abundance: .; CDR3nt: TGTGCCAGCAGCCCCGGACTAGGTGGTTACTCCACAACCGGGGAGCTGTTTTTT; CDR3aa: CASSPGLGGYSTTGELFF
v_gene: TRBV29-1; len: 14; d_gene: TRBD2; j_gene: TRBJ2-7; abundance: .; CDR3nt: TGCAGCGTTATGACGGCGGGAGGGCCGGGTGAGCAGTACTTC; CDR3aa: CSVMTAGGPGEQYF
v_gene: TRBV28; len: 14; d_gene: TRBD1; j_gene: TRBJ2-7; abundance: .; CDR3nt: TGTGCCAGCAGACCGACAGGGCCCACCTACGAGCAGTACTTC; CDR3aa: CASRPTGPTYEQYF
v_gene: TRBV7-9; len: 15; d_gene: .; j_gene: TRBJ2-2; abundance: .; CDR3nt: TGTGCCAGCAGCCGAGGACAGACGAACACCGGGGAGCTGTTTTTT; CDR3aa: CASSRGQTNTGELFF
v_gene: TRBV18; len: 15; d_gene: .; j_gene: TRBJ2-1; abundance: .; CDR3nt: TGTGCCAGCTCACCGGTCCCGGGGTCCTACAATGAGCAGTTCTTC; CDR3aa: CASSPVPGSYNEQFF
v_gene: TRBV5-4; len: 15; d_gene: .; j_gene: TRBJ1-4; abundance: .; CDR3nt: TGTGCCAGCAGCTTGGTTCCGGCAACTAATGAAAAACTGTTTTTT; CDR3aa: CASSLVPATNEKLFF
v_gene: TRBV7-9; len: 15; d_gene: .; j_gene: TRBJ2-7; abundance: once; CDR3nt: TGTGCCAGCAGCATGAGCCCCGACCCCTCCTACGAGCAGTACTTC; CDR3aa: CASSMSPDPSYEQYF
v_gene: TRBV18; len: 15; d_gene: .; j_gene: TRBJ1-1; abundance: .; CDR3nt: TGTGCCAGCTCTCAATCCGGAGCCCTAGGAACTGAAGCTTTCTTT; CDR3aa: CASSQSGALGTEAFF
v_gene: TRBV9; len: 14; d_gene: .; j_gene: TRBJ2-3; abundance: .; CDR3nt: TGTGCCAGCAGCGTTAGGAGTAACACAGATACGCAGTATTTT; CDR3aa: CASSVRSNTDTQYF
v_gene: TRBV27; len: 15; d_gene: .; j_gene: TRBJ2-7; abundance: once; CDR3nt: TGTGCCAGCAGTTTTGAGGGTCAGATCCAGCGGGAGCAGTACTTC; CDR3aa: CASSFEGQIQREQYF
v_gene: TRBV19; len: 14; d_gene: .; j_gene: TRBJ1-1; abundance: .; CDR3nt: TGTGCCAGTAGTATCGGGGGGGCAGGTTTTGAAGCTTTCTTT; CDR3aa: CASSIGGAGFEAFF
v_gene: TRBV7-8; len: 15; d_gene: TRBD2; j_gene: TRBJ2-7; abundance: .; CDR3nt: TGTGCCAGCAGCTTAGGGACTAGCGGGCCCTACGAGCAGTACTTC; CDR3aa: CASSLGTSGPYEQYF
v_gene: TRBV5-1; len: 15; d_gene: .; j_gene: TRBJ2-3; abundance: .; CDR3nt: TGCGCCAGCAGCTTTTCGGTCCCTCGCACAGATACGCAGTATTTT; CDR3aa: CASSFSVPRTDTQYF
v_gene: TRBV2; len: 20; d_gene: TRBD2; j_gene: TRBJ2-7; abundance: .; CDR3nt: TGTGCCAGCAGTCCCGGGCATGATAGCGGGGGGAACCCGTACTCCTACGAGCAGTACTTC; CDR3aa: CASSPGHDSGGNPYSYEQYF
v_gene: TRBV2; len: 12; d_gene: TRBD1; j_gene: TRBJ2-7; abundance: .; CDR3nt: TGTGCCAGCAGTGAAGTACGAGACAGGGGAGACTTC; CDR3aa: CASSEVRDRGDF
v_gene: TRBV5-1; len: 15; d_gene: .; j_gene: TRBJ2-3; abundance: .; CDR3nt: TGCGCCAGCAGCTTGATAACAGGTAGCACAGATACGCAGTATTTT; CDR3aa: CASSLITGSTDTQYF
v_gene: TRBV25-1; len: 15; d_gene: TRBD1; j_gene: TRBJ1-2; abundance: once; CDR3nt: TGTGCCAGCAGTGAAGGCAGGGCAGGGGGCAATGGCTACACCTTC; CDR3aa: CASSEGRAGGNGYTF
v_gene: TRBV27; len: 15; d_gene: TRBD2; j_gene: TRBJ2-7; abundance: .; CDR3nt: TGTGCCAGCAGTCGGCGACTAGCGGGAGTATACGAGCAGTACTTC; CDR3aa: CASSRRLAGVYEQYF
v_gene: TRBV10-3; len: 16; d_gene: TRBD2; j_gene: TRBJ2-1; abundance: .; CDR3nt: TGTGCCACACAAAGCCAACTAGCGGGAGGGTTGGATGAGCAGTTCTTC; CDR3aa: CATQSQLAGGLDEQFF
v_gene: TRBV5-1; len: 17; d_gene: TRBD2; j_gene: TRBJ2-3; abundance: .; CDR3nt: TGCGCCAGCAGCACGGGACTAGCGGGAGGTCTGGCAGATACGCAGTATTTT; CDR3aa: CASSTGLAGGLADTQYF
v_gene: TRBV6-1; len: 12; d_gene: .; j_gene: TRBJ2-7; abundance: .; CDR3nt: TGTGCCAGCTCAGCCTACTCCTACGAGCAGTACTTC; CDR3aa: CASSAYSYEQYF
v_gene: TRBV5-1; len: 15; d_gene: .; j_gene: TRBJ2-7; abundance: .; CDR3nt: TGCGCCAGCAGCCCGGCCGGGACTCCCGGTCACGAGCAGTACTTC; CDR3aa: CASSPAGTPGHEQYF
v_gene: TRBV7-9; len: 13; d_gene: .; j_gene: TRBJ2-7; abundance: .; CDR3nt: TGTGCCAGCAGCCGCCGGACAGCCAACGAGCAGTACTTC; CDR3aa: CASSRRTANEQYF
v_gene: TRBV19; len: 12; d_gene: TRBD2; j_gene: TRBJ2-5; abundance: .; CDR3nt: TGTGCCAGCGGTACGAGGGAGGGGACCCAGTACTTC; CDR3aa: CASGTREGTQYF
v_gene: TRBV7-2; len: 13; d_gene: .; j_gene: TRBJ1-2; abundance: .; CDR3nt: TGTGCCAGCAGTGCAGGATTCAACTATGGCTACACCTTC; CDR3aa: CASSAGFNYGYTF
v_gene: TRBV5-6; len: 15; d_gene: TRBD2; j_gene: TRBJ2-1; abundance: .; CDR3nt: TGTGCCAGCAGCTTGGTGGCGGGAGGGCCTAATGAGCAGTTCTTC; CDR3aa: CASSLVAGGPNEQFF
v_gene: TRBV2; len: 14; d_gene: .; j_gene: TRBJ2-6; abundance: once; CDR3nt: TGTGCCAAAAGCGTCGGGTCTGGGGCCAACGTCCTGACTTTC; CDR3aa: CAKSVGSGANVLTF
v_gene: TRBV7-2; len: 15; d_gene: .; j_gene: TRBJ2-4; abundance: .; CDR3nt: TGTGCCAGCATATCCGGGTCGGGGACCAAAAACATTCAGTACTTC; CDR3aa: CASISGSGTKNIQYF
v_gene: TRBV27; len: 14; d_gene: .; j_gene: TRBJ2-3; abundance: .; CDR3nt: TGTGCCAGCAGTTCCTATTCCCCCACAGATACGCAGTATTTT; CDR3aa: CASSSYSPTDTQYF
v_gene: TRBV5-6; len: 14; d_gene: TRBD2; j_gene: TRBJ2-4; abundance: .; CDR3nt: TGTGCCAGCAGCCTGGGACTAGCGTGGGACATTCAGTACTTC; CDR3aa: CASSLGLAWDIQYF
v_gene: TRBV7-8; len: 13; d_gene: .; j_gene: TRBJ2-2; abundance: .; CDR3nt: TGTGCCAGCAGCTTCCCCTTCACCGGGGAGCTGTTTTTT; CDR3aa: CASSFPFTGELFF
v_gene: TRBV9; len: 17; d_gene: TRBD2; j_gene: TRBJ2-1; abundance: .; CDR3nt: TGTGCCAGCAGCCGTTATAGCGGGAGCCTCACCTCCAATGAGCAGTTCTTC; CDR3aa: CASSRYSGSLTSNEQFF
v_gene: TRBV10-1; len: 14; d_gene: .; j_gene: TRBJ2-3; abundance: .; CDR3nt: TGCGCCAGCAGTGAGTCGGGGAAAACAGATACGCAGTATTTT; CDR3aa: CASSESGKTDTQYF
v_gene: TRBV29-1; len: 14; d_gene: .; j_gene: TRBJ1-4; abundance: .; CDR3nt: TGCAGCGTTGAGGTGTCAGCAACTAATGAAAAACTGTTTTTT; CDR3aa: CSVEVSATNEKLFF
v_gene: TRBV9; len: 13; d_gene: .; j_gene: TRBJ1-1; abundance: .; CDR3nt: TGTGCCAGCAGCAGAGGGGGTACCACTGAAGCTTTCTTT; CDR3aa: CASSRGGTTEAFF
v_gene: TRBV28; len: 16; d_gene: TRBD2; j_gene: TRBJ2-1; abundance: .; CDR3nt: TGTGCCAGCAGTTTGACGGGACTAGCGGGCCTCAATGAGCAGTTCTTC; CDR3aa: CASSLTGLAGLNEQFF
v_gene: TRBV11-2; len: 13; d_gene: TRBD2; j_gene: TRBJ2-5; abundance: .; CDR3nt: TGTGCCAGCAGCCTAGCGGGAGTAGAGACCCAGTACTTC; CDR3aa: CASSLAGVETQYF
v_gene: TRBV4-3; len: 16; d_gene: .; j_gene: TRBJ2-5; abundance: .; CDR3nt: TGCGCCAGCAGCCAAGGCCTTACTCCTCTGCAAGAGACCCAGTACTTC; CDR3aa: CASSQGLTPLQETQYF
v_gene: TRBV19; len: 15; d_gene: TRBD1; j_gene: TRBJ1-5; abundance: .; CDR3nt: TGTGCCAGTAGTTCCTGGACAGGGGGCATGCAGCCCCAGCATTTT; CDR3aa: CASSSWTGGMQPQHF
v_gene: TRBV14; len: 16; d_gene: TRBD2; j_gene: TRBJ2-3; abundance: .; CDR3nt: TGTGCCAGCAGCCACAGACTAGCGGGATCCACAGATACGCAGTATTTT; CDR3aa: CASSHRLAGSTDTQYF
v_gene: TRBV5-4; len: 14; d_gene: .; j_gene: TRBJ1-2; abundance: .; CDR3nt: TGTGCCAGCAGCTTGGATGGCAGCCAAGATGGCTACACCTTC; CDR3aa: CASSLDGSQDGYTF
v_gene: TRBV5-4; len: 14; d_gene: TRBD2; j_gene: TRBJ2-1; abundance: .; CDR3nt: TGTGCCAGCAGCGGACTAGCGGAGGGGAATGAGCAGTTCTTC; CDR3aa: CASSGLAEGNEQFF
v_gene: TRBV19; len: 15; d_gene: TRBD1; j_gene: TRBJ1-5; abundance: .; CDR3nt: TGTGCCAGTAGCAATCAGGGGGAAGGTAATCAGCCCCAGCATTTT; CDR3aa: CASSNQGEGNQPQHF
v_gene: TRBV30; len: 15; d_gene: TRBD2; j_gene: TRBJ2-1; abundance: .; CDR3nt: TGTGCCTGGATAACGAGCGGGAGGGCCGTCGATGAGCAGTTCTTC; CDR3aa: CAWITSGRAVDEQFF
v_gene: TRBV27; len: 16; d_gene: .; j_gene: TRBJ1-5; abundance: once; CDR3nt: TGTGCCAGCAGTACGGTTATGAGGGGCCGTTCCCAGCCCCAGCATTTT; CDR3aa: CASSTVMRGRSQPQHF
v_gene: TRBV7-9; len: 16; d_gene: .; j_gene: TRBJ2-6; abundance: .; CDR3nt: TGTGCCAGCAGCCGGGGAGGAGGGATCGGGGCCAACGTCCTGACTTTC; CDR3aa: CASSRGGGIGANVLTF
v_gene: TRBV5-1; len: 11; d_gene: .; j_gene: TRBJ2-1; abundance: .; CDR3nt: TGCGCCGCTCTGGGGGGCGATGAGCAGTTCTTC; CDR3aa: CAALGGDEQFF
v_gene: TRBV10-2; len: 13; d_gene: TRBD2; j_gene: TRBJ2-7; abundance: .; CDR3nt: TGCGCCAGCAGGGAGGCGGGAGGGGGCGAGCAGTACTTC; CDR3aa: CASREAGGGEQYF